The following is a TCR beta chain sequence with its context. Per germline, CDR1 LGHNT and CDR2 FRNRAP. Germline trimming cut 1 base from V and 3 bases from J; bases unmatched to any gene: 16. This CDR3 is built from 20 residues. TCRdb's copy holds only in-frame clones and misses some; the assay was immunoSEQ multiplex PCR. The top ten hold approximately 0.35% of the sample, which has tens of thousands of clones, 89% seen once. The sample originates from a study of OX40 agonist ivuxolimab in advanced cancers. People who had autoimmune disease history or systemic immunosuppression were excluded. The specimen comprised CD4+ or CD8+ T cells sorted from blood, sampled in a trial of the OX40 agonist ivuxolimab. This clonotype originated in an adult with an advanced solid tumor such as melanoma, head and neck, liver or kidney cancer. The rearrangement links TRBV12-5 to TRBJ1-1; 11 nucleotides align to TRBD1. The CDR3 spells CASGLADKSDRGRRDTEAFF. CDR3 DNA: TGTGCTAGTGGTTTGGCCGATAAATCGGACAGGGGGCGCCGTGACACTGAAGCTTTCTTT.